The clone carrying this TCR beta chain was seen once. These data come from a study of blood T cell repertoires in COVID-19. Study as a whole: Sample material is recorded as cDNA or gDNA derived from T cells, B-cell-depleted T cells, or PBMCs.

Measured with immunoSEQ multiplex PCR; TCRdb has only the in-frame clones, and not every one. The data hold tens of thousands of clones, with roughly four fifths observed a single time. V gave up 7 bases and J gave up 6 bases; unmatched junction bases: 12. CDR3 length: 15 amino acids. Germline values: CDR1 MNHEY, CDR2 SVGAGI. Sequenced sample: peripheral blood. The clonotype was recovered from a man between 70 and 80 years old with active or convalescent COVID-19. The rearrangement links TRBV6-5 to TRBJ1-1; 9 bases fit TRBD1. The CDR3 sequence is CASKREGQGSSEAFF. The CDR3 DNA reads as TGTGCCAGCAAAAGGGAGGGACAGGGCTCCTCTGAAGCTTTCTTT.